One and the same sample provided the 10 T cell receptor beta chains below, sequenced in a study of blood T cell repertoires in COVID-19. Measured with immunoSEQ multiplex PCR; TCRdb has only the in-frame clones, and not every one. The table shows 130,000 or so clones, with 65% to 85% occurring only once. Sequencing input: peripheral blood. All receptors derive from a woman over 75 with acute or convalescent COVID-19.

This chain connects TRBV7-9 to TRBJ2-5; 7 bases are a match to TRBD1. The CDR3 has 14 residues. Losses at the gene ends were 6 bases for V and 5 bases for J; bases not matched to a gene: 9. The germline V gene has CDR1 SEHNR and CDR2 FQNEAQ (reference sequence). CDR3 nucleotide sequence: TGTGCCAGCAGTAAGACAGGGACCGGGGAGACCCAGTACTTC. Protein product: CASSKTGTGETQYF.

The chain employs TRBV27 and TRBJ2-1; 7 bases match TRBD2. Germline V gives CDR1 MNHEY, CDR2 SMNVEV (reference sequence). The CDR3 runs to 15 residues. Germline trimming cut 5 bases from V and 0 bases from J; bases unmatched to any gene: 4. In DNA, the CDR3 is TGTGCCAGCAGTCCAAGCGGGGACTCCTACAATGAGCAGTTCTTC. Residues: CASSPSGDSYNEQFF.

A single count supports this clone. This sequence joins TRBV7-9 and TRBJ2-7; 7 bases line up with TRBD2. Trimming cost V 0 bases and J 3 bases; bases outside gene matches: 5. Germline-derived CDR1 and CDR2 are SEHNR and FQNEAQ (reference sequence). This CDR3 contains 15 residues. CDR3 in DNA: TGTGCCAGCAGCTTAGCACGGGACTACCTCTACGAGCAGTACTTC. Translated, it gives CASSLARDYLYEQYF.

The V gene is TRBV2, the J gene TRBJ1-2; TRBD1 matches at 9 bases. The CDR3 is 12 residues long. Germline V gene data show CDR1 as SNHLY and CDR2 as FYNNEI. V dropped 4 bases and J dropped 10; count of bases not matched to a gene: 4. The CDR3 coding sequence is TGTGCCAGCAGTGCCGGGACAGGGACCTACACCTTC. It codes for CASSAGTGTYTF. The full variable domain, its missing parts supplied by reference TRBV2 and TRBJ1-2, is EPEVTQTPSHQVTQMGQEVILRCVPISNHLYFYWYRQILGQKVEFLVSFYNNEISEKSEIFDDQFSVERPDGSNFTLKIRSTKLEDSAMYFCASSAGTGTYTFGSGTRLTVV.

The chain has TRBV7-2 and TRBJ2-1; 9 bases map to TRBD2. CDR1 is SGHTA and CDR2 is FQGNSA in the germline V gene. V lost 5 bases to trimming and J lost 6 bases; unmatched junction nucleotides: 8. CDR3 length: 15 residues. The CDR3 DNA reads TGTGCCAGCAGCACACTACTAGCGGGCCCCAATGAGCAGTTCTTC. The encoded protein is CASSTLLAGPNEQFF. The full variable domain, its missing parts supplied by reference TRBV7-2 and TRBJ2-1, is GAGVSQSPSNKVTEKGKDVELRCDPISGHTALYWYRQSLGQGLEFLIYFQGNSAPDKSGLPSDRFSAERTGGSVSTLTIQRTQQEDSAVYLCASSTLLAGPNEQFFGPGTRLTVL.

This clone has a handful of counts. The V gene is TRBV30, the J gene TRBJ1-5; 7 bases match TRBD1. Trimming removed 0 bases from V and 6 bases from J; junction bases left unmatched: 2. The CDR3 runs to 13 residues. Germline lookup yields CDR1 GTSNPN and CDR2 SVGIG (reference sequence). CDR3: CAWSVGTAQPQHF. As DNA, the CDR3 is TGTGCCTGGAGTGTCGGGACAGCTCAGCCCCAGCATTTT.

V usage is TRBV5-6 and J usage is TRBJ1-1; 8 nucleotides align to TRBD1. The germline V gene encodes CDR1 SGHDT and CDR2 YYEEEE. The CDR3 is 13 residues long. J lost 10 bases, V lost 4 bases, and 9 bases had no gene match. The CDR3 loop is CASSGDRGAAAFF. In DNA form, the CDR3 reads TGTGCCAGCAGCGGCGACAGGGGCGCTGCAGCTTTCTTT.

In DNA form, the CDR3 reads TGTGCCAGCAGACCGACAGGCTATGGCTACACCTTC. Encoded protein: CASRPTGYGYTF. The chain links TRBV7-2 to TRBJ1-2; perhaps TRBD1 as D (6 bases). CDR1 is SGHTA, CDR2 FQGNSA, per germline. The CDR3 is 12 residues long. V lost 6 bases and J lost 4, with 9 bases in between.

The chain couples TRBV7-8 to TRBJ1-6; a weak D match, TRBD1 (6 bases). CDR1 and CDR2 from the germline V gene are SGHVS and FQNEAQ. With 5 bases removed from V and 7 bases from J, the gap between germline ends came to 15 bases. The CDR3 covers 15 residues. As DNA, the CDR3 is TGTGCCAGCAGCCTGACGGACAGCGTAAATTCACCCCTCCACTTT. Translation gives CASSLTDSVNSPLHF.

This rearrangement joins TRBV29-1 to TRBJ1-2; TRBD1 matches at 9 bases. CDR1 SQVTM and CDR2 ANQGSEA come from the germline V gene. This CDR3 contains 13 residues. J was trimmed by 7 bases and V by 3 bases; bases with no gene match: 6. CDR3: CSVDTGTGFGYTF. DNA of the CDR3: TGCAGCGTTGATACCGGGACAGGGTTTGGCTACACCTTC. The variable domain in full, with the rest retrieved from reference TRBV29-1 and TRBJ1-2, is SAVISQKPSRDICQRGTSLTIQCQVDSQVTMMFWYRQQPGQSLTLIATANQGSEATYESGFVIDKFPISRPNLTFSTLTVSNMSPEDSSIYLCSVDTGTGFGYTFGSGTRLTVV.